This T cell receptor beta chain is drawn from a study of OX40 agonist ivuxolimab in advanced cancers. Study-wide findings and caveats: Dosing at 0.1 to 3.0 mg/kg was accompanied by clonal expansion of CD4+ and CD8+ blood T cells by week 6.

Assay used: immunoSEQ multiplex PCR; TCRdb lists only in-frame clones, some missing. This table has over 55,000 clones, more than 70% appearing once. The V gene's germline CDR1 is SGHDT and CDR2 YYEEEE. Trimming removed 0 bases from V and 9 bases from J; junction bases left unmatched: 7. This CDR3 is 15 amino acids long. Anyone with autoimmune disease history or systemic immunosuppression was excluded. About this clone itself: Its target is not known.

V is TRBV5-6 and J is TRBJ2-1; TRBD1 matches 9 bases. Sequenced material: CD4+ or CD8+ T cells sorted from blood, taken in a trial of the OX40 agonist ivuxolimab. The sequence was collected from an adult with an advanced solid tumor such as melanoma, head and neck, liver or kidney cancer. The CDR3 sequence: CASSLGDRDLVEQFF. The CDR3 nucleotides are TGTGCCAGCAGCTTGGGGGACAGGGATTTAGTTGAGCAGTTCTTC.